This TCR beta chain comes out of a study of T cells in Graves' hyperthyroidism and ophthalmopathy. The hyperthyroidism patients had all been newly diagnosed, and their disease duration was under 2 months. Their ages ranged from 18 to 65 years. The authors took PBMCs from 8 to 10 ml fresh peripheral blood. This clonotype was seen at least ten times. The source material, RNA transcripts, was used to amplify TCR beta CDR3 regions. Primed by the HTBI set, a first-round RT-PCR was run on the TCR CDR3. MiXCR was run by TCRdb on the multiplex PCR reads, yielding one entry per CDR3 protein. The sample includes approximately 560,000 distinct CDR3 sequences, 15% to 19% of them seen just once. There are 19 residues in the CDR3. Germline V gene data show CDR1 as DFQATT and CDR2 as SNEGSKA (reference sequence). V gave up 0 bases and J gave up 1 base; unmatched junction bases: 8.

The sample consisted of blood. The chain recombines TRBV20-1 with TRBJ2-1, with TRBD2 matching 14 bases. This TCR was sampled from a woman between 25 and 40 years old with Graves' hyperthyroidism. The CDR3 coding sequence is TGCAGTGCTAGAGACCCGACTAGCGGGAGGGCCGATTCCTACAATGAGCAGTTCTTC. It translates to CSARDPTSGRADSYNEQFF.